Listed below are T cell receptor beta chains from one sample, sequenced in a study of CD8 T cells in ankylosing spondylitis. TCRdb reanalysed the 5' RACE reads using MiXCR and keeps one entry per CDR3 protein. The sample gives fewer than 650,000 distinct CDR3 sequences, roughly 13% of which show up once; under 7.5% is in the top ten. The sequenced material came from blood, either unsorted or a sorted T cell fraction (not recorded which). The receptors here all came from a male donor with ankylosing spondylitis. CDR3s include the opening cysteine and the closing phenylalanine or tryptophan. The order of the fields is clone size, V gene, J gene, CDR3 length, D gene, CDR3 DNA, CDR3 protein. The D gene is left open where the match is weak. The size entry is marked missing in some rows and otherwise reads once, few, many or a size class.

NA,TRBV3-1,TRBJ2-1,14,NA,TGTGCCAGCAGCCAAGATATTTATTACAATGAGCAGTTCTTC,CASSQDIYYNEQFF
few,TRBV5-1,TRBJ2-1,19,TRBD2,TGCGCCAGCAGCCGGGCCGGGACTAGCGGGAGGAGCTCCTACAATGAGCAGTTCTTC,CASSRAGTSGRSSYNEQFF
many,TRBV7-9,TRBJ1-2,11,NA,TGTGCCAGCGGAGACCTTTATGGCTACACCTTC,CASGDLYGYTF
NA,TRBV12-3/TRBV12-4,TRBJ1-2,13,TRBD1,TGTGCCAGCAGCCTGGGACAGACCTATGGCTACACCTTC,CASSLGQTYGYTF
few,TRBV10-3,TRBJ1-1,13,NA,TGTGCCATCAGTGAGAGGGTCAACACTGAAGCTTTCTTT,CAISERVNTEAFF
NA,TRBV24-1,TRBJ2-1,13,NA,TGTGCCACCAGTGATCCGACCGGAAGGGAGCAGTTCTTC,CATSDPTGREQFF
NA,TRBV19,TRBJ1-5,16,NA,TGTGCCAGTAGTAGAACAGGAAGAGGGAGCAATCAGCCCCAGCATTTT,CASSRTGRGSNQPQHF
NA,TRBV10-1,TRBJ2-1,16,TRBD2,TGCGCCAGCAGTGAAATGGTTTGGGGGGGTTCGAATGAGCAGTTCTTC,CASSEMVWGGSNEQFF
many,TRBV4-1,TRBJ1-5,16,NA,TGCGCCAGCAGCCAAGTACAGGGCGGGAGCAATCAGCCCCAGCATTTT,CASSQVQGGSNQPQHF
NA,TRBV12-3/TRBV12-4,TRBJ2-6,18,TRBD1,TGTGCCAGCAGTTTTAATGGCAGGGGGCAATCTGGGGCCAACGTCCTGACTTTC,CASSFNGRGQSGANVLTF
NA,TRBV7-4,TRBJ1-4,14,NA,TGTGCCAGCAGCCCGGGACGGACTAATGAAAAACTGTTTTTT,CASSPGRTNEKLFF
few,TRBV20-1,TRBJ1-4,14,TRBD1,TGCAGTGCTAGAATTCCAGACAGGGCTGAAAAACTGTTTTTT,CSARIPDRAEKLFF
many,TRBV28,TRBJ2-1,15,NA,TGTGCCAGCAGTTTAGTATGGAGCTCCTACAATGAGCAGTTCTTC,CASSLVWSSYNEQFF
NA,TRBV20-1,TRBJ2-7,13,NA,TGCAGTGCCACGGCAGCGGGCCTCTACGAGCAGTACTTC,CSATAAGLYEQYF
NA,TRBV5-6,TRBJ1-2,13,NA,TGTGCCAGCAGCTTGATTGACAACTATGGCTACACCTTC,CASSLIDNYGYTF
NA,TRBV10-3,TRBJ1-6,13,NA,TGTGCCATCAGGGGGACCGAAAATTCACCCCTCCACTTT,CAIRGTENSPLHF
NA,TRBV20-1,TRBJ1-5,14,NA,TGCAGTGCTAGAGGGAGGGGGGGCAATCAGCCCCAGCATTTT,CSARGRGGNQPQHF
NA,TRBV2,TRBJ2-1,13,NA,TGTGCCAGCAGCGCGACTGATGTGGATGAGCAGTTCTTC,CASSATDVDEQFF
many,TRBV5-1,TRBJ2-1,14,NA,TGCGCCAGCAGCTTGGATGAGGGTTACAATGAGCAGTTCTTC,CASSLDEGYNEQFF
many,TRBV29-1,TRBJ2-7,13,TRBD2,TGCAGCGTTGAATTAGCGGGAGGGTACGAGCAGTACTTC,CSVELAGGYEQYF
few,TRBV5-1,TRBJ1-1,17,NA,TGCGCCAGCAGCTTGGGGCAGGGGAGTCCTAAGAACACTGAAGCTTTCTTT,CASSLGQGSPKNTEAFF
NA,TRBV7-2,TRBJ1-3,15,NA,TGTGCCAGCAGCACTACATTTAACTCTGGAAACACCATATATTTT,CASSTTFNSGNTIYF
NA,TRBV20-1,TRBJ2-1,15,TRBD1,TGCAGTGCTGTACAGGGGGCAATGTTTAACAATGAGCAGTTCTTC,CSAVQGAMFNNEQFF
NA,TRBV5-4,TRBJ2-5,17,NA,TGTGCCAGCAGCTTGGATGGAGGCAGAGTATTAAAAGAGACCCAGTACTTC,CASSLDGGRVLKETQYF
many,TRBV6-2/TRBV6-3,TRBJ1-1,16,NA,TGTGCCAGCAGAAAAAGCGGGACTCAGATGAACACTGAAGCTTTCTTT,CASRKSGTQMNTEAFF
NA,TRBV6-1,TRBJ2-2,15,TRBD2,TGTGCCAGCAGTCATGAGGGAGGGCCCACCGGGGAGCTGTTTTTT,CASSHEGGPTGELFF
few,TRBV15,TRBJ2-3,15,TRBD2,TGTGCCACCAGCACGTGGCGGGAGGGGGCAGATACGCAGTATTTT,CATSTWREGADTQYF
many,TRBV5-1,TRBJ1-2,14,TRBD1,TGCGCCAGCAGCCCCGACAGGGGGGCGGATGGCTACACCTTC,CASSPDRGADGYTF
many,TRBV5-1,TRBJ2-5,13,NA,TGCGCCAGCAGCCTCGACAGGCGCGAGACCCAGTACTTC,CASSLDRRETQYF
few,TRBV5-6,TRBJ1-1,15,NA,TGTGCCAGCAGCTTGGTCGGTAATATGAACACTGAAGCTTTCTTT,CASSLVGNMNTEAFF
many,TRBV29-1,TRBJ2-3,15,TRBD1,TGCAGCGTTGCCCTGAACAGGGGGCGATCAGATACGCAGTATTTT,CSVALNRGRSDTQYF
NA,TRBV12-3/TRBV12-4,TRBJ2-1,15,NA,TGTGCCAGCACTCCTCTGGGGATCCTAGGAAATGAGCAGTTCTTC,CASTPLGILGNEQFF
NA,TRBV5-1,TRBJ1-4,15,NA,TGCGCCAGCAGCTTGGGCCCCGCCGGAAGTGAAAAACTGTTTTTT,CASSLGPAGSEKLFF
few,TRBV6-5,TRBJ2-5,19,TRBD2,TGTGCCAGCAGTTACCCCCTTTTTCTAGCGGGAGTATATTCAGAGACCCAGTACTTC,CASSYPLFLAGVYSETQYF
NA,TRBV7-2,TRBJ2-7,14,TRBD1,TGTGCCAGCAGCTTAGAAGGGGGCGCCTACGAGCAGTACTTC,CASSLEGGAYEQYF
NA,TRBV2,TRBJ2-1,13,NA,TGTGCCAGCCAGAGAGCCGTTCTAAATGAGCAGTTCTTC,CASQRAVLNEQFF
few,TRBV29-1,TRBJ2-7,13,NA,TGCAGCGTTGAAGAGGCAGGGGTCTACGAGCAGTACTTC,CSVEEAGVYEQYF